The clone carrying this T cell receptor (beta chain) appeared a few times. Its target is unknown. This PCR relied on a set of 60 Vbeta primers and 13 Jbeta primers. Method: immunoSEQ multiplex PCR; TCRdb's copy keeps in-frame clones and lacks some. The profile shows about 110,000 clones, 73% of them singletons. These data are taken from a study of cytomegalovirus exposure and HLA in healthy donors. General study points: With later analysis, a missense DCLRE1C variant became linked to TCR beta V- and J-gene trimming. There was a cluster of highly shared sequence variants that was likely a sequencing artifact.

CDR1 is MGHDK and CDR2 is SYGVNS in the germline V gene. This CDR3 comprises 15 residues. Trimming at V came to 3 bases and at J to 7 bases, leaving 10 bases not matched to a gene. The sequencing input was PBMCs. The rearrangement uses TRBV25-1 and TRBJ2-5, with 8 nucleotides matching TRBD2. The receptor comes from a middle-aged man in good health and CMV-seronegative. The CDR3 coding sequence is TGTGCCAGCAGTGATGTGGGAGGGCTAGCGGGGACCCAGTACTTC. It encodes CASSDVGGLAGTQYF.